These T cell receptor beta chains were read from a single sample in a study of shared T cell receptors in the human thymus. The protocol was immunoSEQ multiplex PCR, while the TCRdb copy is restricted to in-frame clones and leaves out a portion. The table lists 650,000 to 950,000 clones, around 85% of them singletons. The data also belong to a second study, concerning human thymus T cells.

Sequenced material: thymocytes. Receptors were obtained from a girl under three years old with a congenital heart defect. The CDR3 runs from the conserved cysteine through the conserved F or W. A D gene is named only where the DNA matches it firmly. Clone size is not always given. Where it is, it says once, few, many or a class for expanded clones.

size: .; J: TRBJ1-2; D: TRBD1; V: TRBV27; DNA: TGTGCCAGCAGTCCCCCCGGGACAGGGTTTGGCTACACCTTC; CDR3: CASSPPGTGFGYTF
size: .; J: TRBJ2-6; D: .; V: TRBV5-1; DNA: TGCGCCAGCAGCTTAGTCAGGGGAGCTGGGGCCAACGTCCTGACTTTC; CDR3: CASSLVRGAGANVLTF
size: .; J: TRBJ2-3; D: .; V: TRBV9; DNA: TGTGCCAGCAGCGTAGATGTGGCTAGCGCCGCAGATACGCAGTATTTT; CDR3: CASSVDVASAADTQYF
size: .; J: TRBJ1-3; D: TRBD1; V: TRBV5-4; DNA: TGTGCCAGCAGCGAACCTAGGACAGGGACCGGGGGCACCATATATTTT; CDR3: CASSEPRTGTGGTIYF
size: .; J: TRBJ2-7; D: TRBD1; V: TRBV28; DNA: TGTGCCAGCCGGGACAGGGGACCCTACGAGCAGTACTTC; CDR3: CASRDRGPYEQYF
size: .; J: TRBJ1-1; D: .; V: TRBV28; DNA: TGTGCCAGCAGCCCCGGCAGGGTGAACACTGAAGCTTTCTTT; CDR3: CASSPGRVNTEAFF
size: few; J: TRBJ2-7; D: TRBD1; V: TRBV19; DNA: TGTGCCAGTAGTTCGGACAGGGTCTCCGAGCAGTACTTC; CDR3: CASSSDRVSEQYF
size: few; J: TRBJ1-6; D: .; V: TRBV28; DNA: TGTGCCAGCAGTTGGGACATCCCGAGGGTGGGGCCCCTCCACTTT; CDR3: CASSWDIPRVGPLHF
size: .; J: TRBJ2-2; D: TRBD1; V: TRBV9; DNA: TGTGCCAGCAGCGTAGAAGGTGCGGGACAGGGGTACACCGGGGAGCTGTTTTTT; CDR3: CASSVEGAGQGYTGELFF
size: .; J: TRBJ1-6; D: .; V: TRBV7-2; DNA: TGTGCCAGCAGCTTAGCGCTGCCGAATCCGGGGTCACCCCTCCACTTT; CDR3: CASSLALPNPGSPLHF
size: once; J: TRBJ1-3; D: .; V: TRBV7-2; DNA: TGTGCCAGCAGCAATGGGGGCTATAGAGGAAACACCATATATTTT; CDR3: CASSNGGYRGNTIYF
size: .; J: TRBJ2-5; D: TRBD1; V: TRBV9; DNA: TGTGCCAGCAGCGGCCCACAGGGGCTAGTCAGAGAGACCCAGTACTTC; CDR3: CASSGPQGLVRETQYF
size: .; J: TRBJ2-5; D: .; V: TRBV9; DNA: TGTGCCAGCAGCGTAGCCCGAGGGATTCAAGAGACCCAGTACTTC; CDR3: CASSVARGIQETQYF
size: once; J: TRBJ2-1; D: TRBD2; V: TRBV19; DNA: TGTGCCAGTAGTCAGCACCCCGGGACTAGCGGGAACAATGAGCAGTTCTTC; CDR3: CASSQHPGTSGNNEQFF
size: .; J: TRBJ1-1; D: TRBD1; V: TRBV10-3; DNA: TGTGCCATCAGTCCTACAGGGGCCTTAACTGAAGCTTTCTTT; CDR3: CAISPTGALTEAFF
size: .; J: TRBJ2-1; D: .; V: TRBV28; DNA: TGTGCCAGCAGTTTCGGGGAAAATGAGCAGTTCTTC; CDR3: CASSFGENEQFF
size: .; J: TRBJ1-1; D: TRBD1; V: TRBV5-1; DNA: TGCGCCAGCAGAGAAACGCCCGACAGGGTGGCGGCGGAAGCTTTCTTT; CDR3: CASRETPDRVAAEAFF
size: few; J: TRBJ1-4; D: .; V: TRBV6-1; DNA: TGTGCCAGCAGTGAAGTCTCGCAGGGGTGGGGTGAAAAACTGTTTTTT; CDR3: CASSEVSQGWGEKLFF
size: few; J: TRBJ1-1; D: TRBD1; V: TRBV28; DNA: TGTGCCAGCAGTCCGGGACAGGGAAGTGTTGAAGCTTTCTTT; CDR3: CASSPGQGSVEAFF
size: .; J: TRBJ1-6; D: TRBD1; V: TRBV5-1; DNA: TGCGCCAGCAGCTTCCTGGGACAGGATAATTCACCCCTCCACTTT; CDR3: CASSFLGQDNSPLHF
size: .; J: TRBJ2-4; D: .; V: TRBV2; DNA: TGTGCCAGCAGTGAAATCGGATTCTGGGTTCCAATCGGGATTCTAGCCAAAAACATTCAGTACTTC; CDR3: CASSEIGFWVPIGILAKNIQYF
size: .; J: TRBJ1-2; D: .; V: TRBV11-2; DNA: TGTGCCAGCAGCTTAGATAGGCGGGGATATGGCTACACCTTC; CDR3: CASSLDRRGYGYTF
size: .; J: TRBJ1-5; D: .; V: TRBV21-1; DNA: TGTGCCAGCAGCAAAGAGCAGGGGCTCCAGCCCCAGCATTTT; CDR3: CASSKEQGLQPQHF
size: .; J: TRBJ1-4; D: TRBD1; V: TRBV9; DNA: TGTGCCAGCAGCCCTAAAACGACAGGGGAAGTTGAAAAACTGTTTTTT; CDR3: CASSPKTTGEVEKLFF
size: once; J: TRBJ2-7; D: .; V: TRBV4-1; DNA: TGCGCCAGCAGCCAAGAGTCACTAGTCAGCCTCGCGTACGAGCAGTACTTC; CDR3: CASSQESLVSLAYEQYF
size: .; J: TRBJ1-4; D: TRBD1; V: TRBV11-2; DNA: TGTGCCAGCAGCTTAAGGGACAGGGCGATAGCAACTAATGAAAAACTGTTTTTT; CDR3: CASSLRDRAIATNEKLFF
size: .; J: TRBJ2-7; D: TRBD2; V: TRBV4-1; DNA: TGCGCCAGCAGCCATGTCGGGGGGAAATACTACGAGCAGTACTTC; CDR3: CASSHVGGKYYEQYF
size: .; J: TRBJ2-1; D: TRBD2; V: TRBV6-1; DNA: TGTGCCAGCACTGTCCCAGCGGGGGACCTCAATGAGCAGTTCTTC; CDR3: CASTVPAGDLNEQFF
size: .; J: TRBJ1-1; D: .; V: TRBV9; DNA: TGTGCCAGCAGCGTAATAGTGGACACTGAAGCTTTCTTT; CDR3: CASSVIVDTEAFF
size: few; J: TRBJ1-1; D: .; V: TRBV7-6; DNA: TGTGCCAGCAGCTTAAATCTATCTGAAGCTTTCTTT; CDR3: CASSLNLSEAFF
size: .; J: TRBJ1-4; D: TRBD1; V: TRBV19; DNA: TGTGCCAGTGACGACAGGGGGAAACTGTTTTTT; CDR3: CASDDRGKLFF
size: .; J: TRBJ1-1; D: .; V: TRBV19; DNA: TGTGCCAGTAGTATGGGTGCGGGGGTCGAGAACACTGAAGCTTTCTTT; CDR3: CASSMGAGVENTEAFF
size: .; J: TRBJ2-4; D: TRBD2; V: TRBV19; DNA: TGTGCCAGTAGCGGAAGACTAGCGGGGGGCCAACTAGCCAAAAACATTCAGTACTTC; CDR3: CASSGRLAGGQLAKNIQYF
size: .; J: TRBJ1-2; D: .; V: TRBV4-2; DNA: TGTGCCAGCAGCCAAGAACAGATTGGGTATGGCTACACCTTC; CDR3: CASSQEQIGYGYTF
size: .; J: TRBJ1-1; D: .; V: TRBV4-3; DNA: TGCGCCAGCAGCCAAGATAAAATTCGGGGGGGGATCAACACTGAAGCTTTCTTT; CDR3: CASSQDKIRGGINTEAFF
size: .; J: TRBJ2-7; D: .; V: TRBV4-1; DNA: TGCGCCAGCAGCCAAGTTGGTAGCTCCTACGAGCAGTACTTC; CDR3: CASSQVGSSYEQYF
size: .; J: TRBJ1-2; D: .; V: TRBV7-8; DNA: TGTGCCAGCAGCCAACTTCGGAGAGATTATGGCTACACCTTC; CDR3: CASSQLRRDYGYTF
size: .; J: TRBJ2-1; D: TRBD2; V: TRBV14; DNA: TGTGCCAGCAGCCAAGTTCTGGCGGGGGTAACCTACAATGAGCAGTTCTTC; CDR3: CASSQVLAGVTYNEQFF
size: .; J: TRBJ2-5; D: TRBD1; V: TRBV6-1; DNA: TGTGCCAGCATATGTAGGGACAGAAACCAAGAGACCCAGTACTTC; CDR3: CASICRDRNQETQYF
size: .; J: TRBJ2-3; D: TRBD2; V: TRBV19; DNA: TGTGCCAGTAGTATAGGGAGCGAGGAGACTAGCGGGGAAACAGATACGCAGTATTTT; CDR3: CASSIGSEETSGETDTQYF
size: .; J: TRBJ1-4; D: TRBD1; V: TRBV11-1; DNA: TGTGCCAGCAGCCCCTATTCCGGGACAGGGGATGAAAAACTGTTTTTT; CDR3: CASSPYSGTGDEKLFF
size: .; J: TRBJ1-4; D: .; V: TRBV4-3; DNA: TGCGCCAGCAGCCAAGCCAGGGAAAGGAATAATGAAAAACTGTTTTTT; CDR3: CASSQARERNNEKLFF
size: .; J: TRBJ1-2; D: TRBD1; V: TRBV5-4; DNA: TGTGCCAGCAGCTTCGAACAGGGGCAATCTAGGGGCTACACCTTC; CDR3: CASSFEQGQSRGYTF
size: .; J: TRBJ1-1; D: .; V: TRBV7-9; DNA: TGTGCCAGCAGCTCACACGCGGGGGAAAACACTGAAGCTTTCTTT; CDR3: CASSSHAGENTEAFF
size: .; J: TRBJ2-5; D: .; V: TRBV5-8; DNA: TGTGCCAGCAGCTTGAGACTGTCCCAGGAGACCCAGTACTTC; CDR3: CASSLRLSQETQYF
size: .; J: TRBJ2-7; D: TRBD1; V: TRBV14; DNA: TGTGCCAGCAGTCTCCGACAGGGGTTCCCCTACGAGCAGTACTTC; CDR3: CASSLRQGFPYEQYF
size: .; J: TRBJ1-2; D: .; V: TRBV30; DNA: TGTGCCTGGAGCGTGGGGGCGTGTGAAGATGGCTACACCTTC; CDR3: CAWSVGACEDGYTF
size: .; J: TRBJ1-6; D: TRBD1; V: TRBV6-5; DNA: TGTGCCAGCACCGGAGGGACAGCTTCTTTTCTCCACTTT; CDR3: CASTGGTASFLHF